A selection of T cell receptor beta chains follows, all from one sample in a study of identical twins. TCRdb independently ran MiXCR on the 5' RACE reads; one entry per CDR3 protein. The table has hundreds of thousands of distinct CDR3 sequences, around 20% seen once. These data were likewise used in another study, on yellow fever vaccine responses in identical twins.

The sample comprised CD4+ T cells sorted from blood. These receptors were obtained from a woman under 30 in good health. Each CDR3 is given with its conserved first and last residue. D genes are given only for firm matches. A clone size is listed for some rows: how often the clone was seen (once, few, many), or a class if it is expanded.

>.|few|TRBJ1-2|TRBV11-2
CASSSRSGGYTF
TGTGCCAGCAGCTCCAGATCAGGTGGCTACACCTTC
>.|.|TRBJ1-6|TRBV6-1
CASNGRFGSYNSPLHF
TGTGCCAGCAACGGAAGATTCGGCTCCTATAATTCACCCCTCCACTTT
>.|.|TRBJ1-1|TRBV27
CASSLGAVQNTEAFF
TGTGCCAGCAGTTTGGGTGCAGTTCAGAACACTGAAGCTTTCTTT
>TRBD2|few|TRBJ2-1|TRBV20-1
CSAVPAGGSNNEQFF
TGCAGTGCTGTCCCGGCGGGAGGCTCAAACAATGAGCAGTTCTTC
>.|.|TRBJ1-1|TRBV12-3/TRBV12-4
CASSLAVVTEAFF
TGTGCCAGCAGTTTAGCAGTAGTAACTGAAGCTTTCTTT
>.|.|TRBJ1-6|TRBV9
CASSNRGGVQDSPLHF
TGTGCCAGCAGCAACCGGGGAGGGGTACAGGATTCACCCCTCCACTTT
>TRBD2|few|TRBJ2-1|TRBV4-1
CASSQLGRGNEQFF
TGCGCCAGCAGCCAACTCGGGAGGGGTAATGAGCAGTTCTTC
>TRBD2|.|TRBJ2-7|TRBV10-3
CAISESGRGTSGIRSSYEQYF
TGTGCCATCAGTGAGTCGGGGAGGGGGACTAGCGGGATTCGGAGCTCCTACGAGCAGTACTTC
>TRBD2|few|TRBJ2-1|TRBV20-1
CSAAQGSGISYNEQFF
TGCAGTGCTGCCCAGGGTAGCGGGATTTCCTACAATGAGCAGTTCTTC
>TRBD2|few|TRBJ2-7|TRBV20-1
CSASSSPGPRTSSYEQYF
TGCAGTGCTAGTTCTAGTCCGGGTCCCCGGACTAGCTCCTACGAGCAGTACTTC
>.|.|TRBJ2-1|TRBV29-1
CSVEVKSAGVWGGPFSLYNEQFF
TGCAGCGTTGAAGTGAAGTCGGCAGGGGTATGGGGAGGGCCTTTTTCTCTTTACAATGAGCAGTTCTTC
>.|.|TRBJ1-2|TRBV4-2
CASSQELRTNYGYTF
TGTGCCAGCAGCCAAGAGCTCAGAACTAACTATGGCTACACCTTC
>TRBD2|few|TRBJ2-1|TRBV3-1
CASRSGLAGDQQFF
TGTGCCAGCAGGTCGGGACTAGCGGGGGACCAGCAGTTCTTC
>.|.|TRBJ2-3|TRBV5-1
CASSLVGGQSTDTQYF
TGCGCCAGCAGCTTGGTCGGTGGACAGAGCACAGATACGCAGTATTTT
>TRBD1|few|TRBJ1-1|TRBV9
CASSARQGITEAFF
TGTGCCAGCAGCGCCCGACAGGGAATTACTGAAGCTTTCTTT
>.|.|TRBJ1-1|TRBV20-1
CSARRIGETVNTEAFF
TGCAGTGCTAGAAGGATTGGAGAGACAGTGAACACTGAAGCTTTCTTT
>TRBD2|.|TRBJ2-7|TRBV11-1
CASSHGTSGSAVSYEQYF
TGTGCCAGCAGCCACGGGACTAGCGGGAGTGCCGTCTCCTACGAGCAGTACTTC
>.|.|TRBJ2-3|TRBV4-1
CASSQQDGTLPHF
TGCGCCAGCAGCCAACAAGACGGGACCCTCCCACATTTT
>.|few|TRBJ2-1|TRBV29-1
CSVEAGAEGYNEQFF
TGCAGCGTTGAGGCAGGCGCTGAGGGTTACAATGAGCAGTTCTTC